A selection of T cell receptor beta chains follows, all from one sample in a study of cytomegalovirus exposure and HLA in healthy donors. Assay used: immunoSEQ multiplex PCR; TCRdb lists only in-frame clones, some missing. The data hold 150,000 to 200,000 clones, with almost 80% observed a single time. The sample consisted of PBMCs. These TCRs come from a man aged 50 to 59 in good health and CMV-seropositive. Each CDR3 is given with its conserved first and last residue. The order of the fields is J gene, V gene, clone size, D gene, CDR3 DNA, CDR3 protein. A D gene is named only where the DNA matches it firmly. Clone sizes are given selectively: once, few, many, or a class where the clone is expanded.

J gene: TRBJ2-3
V gene: TRBV4-1
clone size: NA
D gene: TRBD2
CDR3 DNA: TGCGCCAGCAGCCGGACTAGCGGGGGGGCCGGCACAGATACGCAGTATTTT
CDR3 protein: CASSRTSGGAGTDTQYF

J gene: TRBJ2-1
V gene: TRBV5-1
clone size: NA
D gene: TRBD2
CDR3 DNA: TGCGCCAGCAGCTTGGTAGGGGCCCAAGCGGGGGGGAATAATGAGCAGTTCTTC
CDR3 protein: CASSLVGAQAGGNNEQFF

J gene: TRBJ1-4
V gene: TRBV9
clone size: NA
D gene: TRBD1
CDR3 DNA: TGTGCCAGCAGTAGACAACAGGGGACTAATGAAAAACTGTTTTTT
CDR3 protein: CASSRQQGTNEKLFF

J gene: TRBJ1-2
V gene: TRBV7-9
clone size: NA
D gene: NA
CDR3 DNA: TGTGCCAGCAGCCTGCACACAGGGATACGTGGCTACACCTTC
CDR3 protein: CASSLHTGIRGYTF

J gene: TRBJ1-2
V gene: TRBV28
clone size: NA
D gene: NA
CDR3 DNA: TGTGCCAGCAGACCCCCCCAGGGTCGTGGCTACACCTTC
CDR3 protein: CASRPPQGRGYTF

J gene: TRBJ1-2
V gene: TRBV28
clone size: NA
D gene: NA
CDR3 DNA: TGTGCCAGCAGTTTAGTTACTTTACCGGGTGGCTACACCTTC
CDR3 protein: CASSLVTLPGGYTF

J gene: TRBJ1-1
V gene: TRBV5-6
clone size: NA
D gene: TRBD1
CDR3 DNA: TGTGCCAGCAGCTTGGGGACAGGCTACACTGAAGCTTTCTTT
CDR3 protein: CASSLGTGYTEAFF

J gene: TRBJ1-5
V gene: TRBV19
clone size: NA
D gene: NA
CDR3 DNA: TGTGCCAGTAGTGCCCGAAGGCAGGCGCCCAATCAGCCCCAGCATTTT
CDR3 protein: CASSARRQAPNQPQHF

J gene: TRBJ1-3
V gene: TRBV5-8
clone size: NA
D gene: NA
CDR3 DNA: TGTGCCAGCAGCTTGTGGGCTCCCGGAAACACCATATATTTT
CDR3 protein: CASSLWAPGNTIYF

J gene: TRBJ1-2
V gene: TRBV7-9
clone size: NA
D gene: TRBD1
CDR3 DNA: TGTTCCAGCAGCCACTTGTTCAGGGGGTCCAACTATGGCTACACCTTC
CDR3 protein: CSSSHLFRGSNYGYTF

J gene: TRBJ1-1
V gene: TRBV11-2
clone size: NA
D gene: NA
CDR3 DNA: TGTGCCAGTTTCGACACGAAGAACACTGAAGCTTTCTTT
CDR3 protein: CASFDTKNTEAFF

J gene: TRBJ2-5
V gene: TRBV5-4
clone size: NA
D gene: TRBD2
CDR3 DNA: TGTGCCAGCAGCTTCGGACTAGCGGGGGCCCAAGAGACCCAGTACTTC
CDR3 protein: CASSFGLAGAQETQYF

J gene: TRBJ1-2
V gene: TRBV19
clone size: NA
D gene: NA
CDR3 DNA: TGTGCCAGTAGTCCCCCGCGCTATGGCTACACCTTC
CDR3 protein: CASSPPRYGYTF

J gene: TRBJ2-2
V gene: TRBV7-9
clone size: many
D gene: TRBD2
CDR3 DNA: TGTGCCAGCAGCTTTGTTCCGGGACTAGCGATCGGGGAGCTGTTTTTT
CDR3 protein: CASSFVPGLAIGELFF

J gene: TRBJ2-5
V gene: TRBV4-2
clone size: few
D gene: TRBD1
CDR3 DNA: TGTGCCAGCAGCCAAGATTCCCAGGGGGCTTGGACCCAGTACTTC
CDR3 protein: CASSQDSQGAWTQYF

J gene: TRBJ2-5
V gene: TRBV27
clone size: NA
D gene: TRBD2
CDR3 DNA: TGTGCCAGCAGTTCACACACCTGGGAGGGTCAAGAGACCCAGTACTTC
CDR3 protein: CASSSHTWEGQETQYF

J gene: TRBJ2-1
V gene: TRBV5-1
clone size: once
D gene: TRBD2
CDR3 DNA: TGCGCCAGCAGCTTACAATTAGCGGGGGGGTCGGGTGAGCAGTTCTTC
CDR3 protein: CASSLQLAGGSGEQFF

J gene: TRBJ1-5
V gene: TRBV28
clone size: NA
D gene: NA
CDR3 DNA: TGTGCCAGCAGTCTAGCGCTCGCGGGGCCGAGGGACCGCGATAGCAATCAGCCCCAGCATTTT
CDR3 protein: CASSLALAGPRDRDSNQPQHF

J gene: TRBJ2-6
V gene: TRBV7-6
clone size: NA
D gene: TRBD1
CDR3 DNA: TGTGCCAGCAGCCCAAGAGGGGGCGTCCCCTCTGGGGCCAACGTCCTGACTTTC
CDR3 protein: CASSPRGGVPSGANVLTF

J gene: TRBJ1-4
V gene: TRBV19
clone size: NA
D gene: NA
CDR3 DNA: TGTGCCAGTAGAGTCAGCAGGGGCTTAGAGGCGGGTAATGAAAAACTGTTTTTT
CDR3 protein: CASRVSRGLEAGNEKLFF

J gene: TRBJ1-3
V gene: TRBV7-9
clone size: NA
D gene: NA
CDR3 DNA: TGTGCCAGCAGCTTAGCAATGGTCGGACGGGGTGGAAACACCATATATTTT
CDR3 protein: CASSLAMVGRGGNTIYF

J gene: TRBJ1-1
V gene: TRBV29-1
clone size: NA
D gene: TRBD1
CDR3 DNA: TGCAGCGTTGAAGATCCCAGGGGGCGCGCGAAAGCTTTCTTT
CDR3 protein: CSVEDPRGRAKAFF

J gene: TRBJ1-5
V gene: TRBV4-2
clone size: NA
D gene: TRBD1
CDR3 DNA: TGTGCCAGCAGCCAAGTAGGGGGCGGCAATCAGCCCCAGCATTTT
CDR3 protein: CASSQVGGGNQPQHF

J gene: TRBJ2-7
V gene: TRBV28
clone size: NA
D gene: TRBD1
CDR3 DNA: TGTGCCACAGGGGGCAATTTTTACGAGCAGTACTTC
CDR3 protein: CATGGNFYEQYF

J gene: TRBJ1-2
V gene: TRBV5-1
clone size: NA
D gene: NA
CDR3 DNA: TGCGCCAGCAGCTTGGACAGGCTTCGTGGCTACACCTTC
CDR3 protein: CASSLDRLRGYTF

J gene: TRBJ1-2
V gene: TRBV7-9
clone size: once
D gene: NA
CDR3 DNA: TGTGCCAGCAGCTTAGTAGCGACCGACTATGGCTACACCTTC
CDR3 protein: CASSLVATDYGYTF

J gene: TRBJ2-5
V gene: TRBV11-2
clone size: NA
D gene: NA
CDR3 DNA: TGTGCCAGCAGCTTAGGTAGCGGCTTACAAGAGACCCAGTACTTC
CDR3 protein: CASSLGSGLQETQYF

J gene: TRBJ1-1
V gene: TRBV6-6
clone size: NA
D gene: NA
CDR3 DNA: TGTGCCACCCAAAAGAACACTGAAGCTTTCTTT
CDR3 protein: CATQKNTEAFF

J gene: TRBJ1-3
V gene: TRBV6-1
clone size: NA
D gene: NA
CDR3 DNA: TGTGCCAGCAGTGAAGCAGGGGGGGCGAACACCATATATTTT
CDR3 protein: CASSEAGGANTIYF

J gene: TRBJ1-6
V gene: TRBV4-1
clone size: NA
D gene: NA
CDR3 DNA: TGCGCCAGCAGCCAAGGGACAGTAAGCTCCTATAATTCACCCCTCCACTTT
CDR3 protein: CASSQGTVSSYNSPLHF

J gene: TRBJ1-1
V gene: TRBV5-5
clone size: NA
D gene: NA
CDR3 DNA: TGTGCCAGCAGCTTGGGTCAGGCCAATGAAGCTTTCTTT
CDR3 protein: CASSLGQANEAFF

J gene: TRBJ1-1
V gene: TRBV5-1
clone size: NA
D gene: NA
CDR3 DNA: TGCGCCAGCTTTCCCGGCAGGGGGAACACTGAAGCTTTCTTT
CDR3 protein: CASFPGRGNTEAFF

J gene: TRBJ1-2
V gene: TRBV6-5
clone size: NA
D gene: NA
CDR3 DNA: TGTGCCAGCAGTTACACGGCAGGGGATGGCTACACCTTC
CDR3 protein: CASSYTAGDGYTF

J gene: TRBJ1-2
V gene: TRBV15
clone size: NA
D gene: NA
CDR3 DNA: TGTGCCACCAGCCCGCAGGGCCCTAACTATGGCTACACCTTC
CDR3 protein: CATSPQGPNYGYTF

J gene: TRBJ2-2
V gene: TRBV19
clone size: NA
D gene: NA
CDR3 DNA: TGTGCCAGTAGTATAGATCTCACCGGGGAGCTGTTTTTT
CDR3 protein: CASSIDLTGELFF

J gene: TRBJ2-1
V gene: TRBV10-2
clone size: once
D gene: NA
CDR3 DNA: TGCGCCAGCAGTGGGATCCCCAGGGCGGCAGGGGAGCAGTTCTTC
CDR3 protein: CASSGIPRAAGEQFF

J gene: TRBJ1-2
V gene: TRBV6-5
clone size: once
D gene: NA
CDR3 DNA: TGTGCCAGCAGTTACTCAGGGGTGGTTAACTATGGCTACACCTTC
CDR3 protein: CASSYSGVVNYGYTF

J gene: TRBJ1-2
V gene: TRBV7-9
clone size: NA
D gene: NA
CDR3 DNA: TGTGCCAGCAGCCCCGGGCGGGGGACTTCTAACTATGGCTACACCTTC
CDR3 protein: CASSPGRGTSNYGYTF

J gene: TRBJ2-1
V gene: TRBV29-1
clone size: NA
D gene: TRBD2
CDR3 DNA: TGCAGCGTTTCGGGACTAGCGGGGGCTAGCTCCTACAATGAGCAGTTCTTC
CDR3 protein: CSVSGLAGASSYNEQFF